This T cell receptor beta chain comes out of a study of OX40 agonist ivuxolimab in advanced cancers. V shed 5 bases and J shed 0 bases, with 8 bases lying between them. The germline gives CDR1 MRHNA, CDR2 SNTAGT. This CDR3 has 15 residues. The protocol was immunoSEQ multiplex PCR, while the TCRdb copy is restricted to in-frame clones and leaves out a portion. The repertoire consists of about 76,000 clones, with 85% occurring once and the leading ten covering 3.1%. The sample in question was CD4+ or CD8+ T cells sorted from blood, obtained in a trial of the OX40 agonist ivuxolimab. The TCR comes from an adult with an advanced solid tumor such as melanoma, head and neck, liver or kidney cancer. The rearrangement uses TRBV6-4 and TRBJ2-6; D might be TRBD2 (5 bases). In DNA, the CDR3 is TGTGCCAGCAGTCCCGGGGTCTCTGGGGCCAACGTCCTGACTTTC. Its translation is CASSPGVSGANVLTF.